This TCR beta chain comes out of a study of shared clonotypes between healthy human individuals. As concerns this clone: Antigen specificity is unknown.

Study conclusions and caveats: It was observed that approximately 5% of naive CD4 clonotypes were shared across a handful of donors.

Only CD45RO-negative cells positively selected for CCR7 counted as naive CD8 cells, so terminally differentiated effector memory CD45RA+ cells were excluded. All donors were Caucasian adults living in Nashville, Tennessee. The CDR3 is 15 residues long. CDR1 is MNHEY, CDR2 SMNVEV, per germline (reference sequence). After removal of 3 bases from V and 3 bases from J, the junction contained 6 bases not matched to a gene. The repertoire was sequenced with immunoSEQ multiplex PCR; TCRdb's copy has only in-frame clones and lacks some. The sample carries millions of clones, about 93% recorded once. The chain couples TRBV27 to TRBJ2-5; 8 bases are a match to TRBD2. The clonotype originates from a man younger than 30 in good health. Some clones in this sample may be carry-over from other donors' samples. What was sequenced was naive CD8+ T cells from PBMCs. The CDR3 reads CASSFYGGGEETQYF. In DNA, the CDR3 is TGTGCCAGCAGTTTCTACGGGGGGGGCGAAGAGACCCAGTACTTC.